There are many counts of the clone carrying this T cell receptor beta chain. Germline V CDR1 and CDR2: SGDLS, YYNGEE. V was clipped by 3 bases and J by 5 bases; unmatched bases: 13. This CDR3 is 16 amino acids long. TCRdb re-called the 5' RACE reads through MiXCR, storing one row per CDR3 protein. Of approximately 45,000 distinct CDR3 sequences in the sample, over 3.5% were seen once. This entry belongs to a study of CD8 T cells in ankylosing spondylitis. The source material was blood, either unsorted or a sorted T cell fraction (not recorded which). The chain recombines TRBV9 with TRBJ2-5; 7 bases are a match to TRBD1. This sequence was found in a female donor with ankylosing spondylitis or in good health (not recorded which). CDR3: CASSARATGNDETQYF. As DNA, the CDR3 is TGTGCCAGCAGCGCACGGGCGACAGGGAACGATGAGACCCAGTACTTC.